Presented here are 10 T cell receptor beta chains from one specimen sequenced in a study of post-analysis software for immune sequencing data. Study-wide findings and caveats: Patients used five TRBV segments, including TRBV5-6, TRBV5-1 and TRBV20-1, more often than controls.

Every TCR beta cDNA library bore unique molecular identifiers. MiXCR, run by TCRdb on the PCR reads, gives a single entry per CDR3 protein. The repertoire holds fewer than 900,000 distinct CDR3 sequences, roughly 46% seen once, with approximately 4.4% in the top ten. Antigen specificity for these receptors is unknown. Sequencing input: blood. These receptor sequences come from a girl between 10 and 17 years old with multiple sclerosis.

The rearrangement joins TRBV6-6 to TRBJ2-1, with 8 positions matching TRBD1. Germline trimming cut 5 bases from V and 5 bases from J; bases unmatched to any gene: 11. CDR1 MNHNY and CDR2 SVGAGI come from the germline V gene (reference sequence). This CDR3 is built from 16 residues. The CDR3 DNA sequence: TGTGCCAGCAGTGGCAGCCCAGGGGGCGTCGACAATGAGCAGTTCTTC. Translation gives CASSGSPGGVDNEQFF.

The CDR3 is CSVERRLLTGDNEQYF. CDR3 coding DNA: TGCAGCGTCGAACGACGATTGCTGACAGGGGACAATGAGCAGTACTTC. This chain links TRBV29-1 with TRBJ2-7, with 8 bases lining up with TRBD1. Germline V gene lookup returns CDR1 SQVTM and CDR2 ANQGSEA. The CDR3 runs 16 residues. V lost 6 bases, J lost 7 bases, and 20 bases stayed unmatched.

This chain joins TRBV6-5 and TRBJ2-7; TRBD1 is a possible D gene (5 bases). The V gene lost 10 bases and the J gene lost 5 bases, with 15 bases spanning the gap. This CDR3 spans 12 amino acids. Germline CDR1 and CDR2: MNHEY and SVGAGI. CDR3 bases: TGTGCCACCCGGCAGGGATCAGACGAGCAGTACTTC. Protein product: CATRQGSDEQYF.

This clonotype was observed a handful of times. V is TRBV20-1 and J is TRBJ2-1; 10 nucleotides match TRBD2. Germline V gene data show CDR1 as DFQATT and CDR2 as SNEGSKA (reference sequence). Trimming cost V 4 bases and J 6 bases; bases outside gene matches: 9. The CDR3 sequence is 15 residues long. CDR3 amino acids: CSATIAGGLSNEQFF. The CDR3 coding sequence is TGCAGTGCTACTATAGCGGGAGGCCTTAGCAATGAGCAGTTCTTC.

This clonotype was recorded at least ten times. The chain couples TRBV2 to TRBJ2-5; 9 positions agree with TRBD2. The CDR3 loop spans 16 amino acids. With 8 bases clipped from V and 5 bases from J, the junction kept 15 bases outside the gene matches. Germline assignment: CDR1 SNHLY and CDR2 FYNNEI. In DNA form, the CDR3 reads TGTGCCAGCGACAGACTAGCGGCCACGTCTGTGGAGACCCAGTACTTC. Its translation is CASDRLAATSVETQYF.

The CDR3, as DNA: TGTGCCAGCAGCCAGCTACCCCCAGAGCTAGCAGGCGAGACCCAGTACTTC. Translation gives CASSQLPPELAGETQYF. This sequence joins TRBV4-2 and TRBJ2-5; a weak D match, TRBD2 (5 bases). V shed 3 bases and J shed 5 bases, with 22 bases lying between them. There are 17 residues in the CDR3. CDR1 LGHNA and CDR2 YNFKEQ come from the germline V gene.

Notes on this clonotype: The junction shows a germline mismatch at one end, possibly a read error. The chain is built from TRBV11-2 and TRBJ2-5; 15 bases are a match to TRBD2. The CDR3 sequence is 18 residues long. Germline V lookup: CDR1 SGHAT, CDR2 FQNNGV. This CDR3 reads CVSSLGLAGGLRQETQYF. The CDR3 DNA follows: TGTGTCAGCAGCTTAGGACTAGCGGGAGGGTTGCGGCAAGAGACCCAGTACTTC.

This chain links TRBV6-1 with TRBJ2-3, with no clear D. Looked up from germline, CDR1 is MNHNS and CDR2 is SASEGT. Trimming took off 1 base at V and 3 bases at J, with 14 bases between the two ends. This CDR3 region has 16 residues. Here the CDR3 DNA reads TGTGCCAGCAGTGAAGGTTTCGCCCTAGGTACAGATACGCAGTATTTT. It translates to CASSEGFALGTDTQYF.

The V and J genes are TRBV6-5 and TRBJ1-2; D unresolved. V was trimmed by 4 bases and J by 6 bases, leaving 15 bases between them. This CDR3 is 14 amino acids long. From germline, CDR1 is MNHEY and CDR2 SVGAGI. The CDR3 nucleotides read TGTGCCAGCAGTTCCCAACTGTCCTCTCATGGCTACACCTTC. It codes for CASSSQLSSHGYTF.

The chain is built from TRBV7-2 and TRBJ2-5; no reliable D call. The germline V and J ends were trimmed by 4 bases and 5 bases, with 17 bases remaining between them. Germline assignment: CDR1 SGHTA and CDR2 FQGNSA. The CDR3 is made up of 15 amino acids. The CDR3 DNA reads as TGTGCCAGCAGCTGCGACCCGGATGGATTGGAGACCCAGTACTTC. Its protein is CASSCDPDGLETQYF.